This TCR beta chain was sequenced during a study of control samples from healthy donors and cancer patients. Here immunoSEQ multiplex PCR was the method, and the copy in TCRdb shows in-frame clones only, minus some. Among around 80,000 clones, approximately 91% were seen once, and the ten largest hold around 5.4%. Germline V gene data show CDR1 as DFQATT and CDR2 as SNEGSKA (reference sequence). Deletions cut 3 bases from V and 2 bases from J, with 10 bases between. The length of the CDR3 is 13 residues. The gene calls are TRBV20-1 and TRBJ2-5; no clear D gene. The specimen sequenced was blood. The origin of this receptor is a woman in her 50s in good health. This CDR3 reads CSASPGFQETQYF. In nucleotides, the CDR3 is TGCAGTGCTAGTCCCGGGTTTCAAGAGACCCAGTACTTC.